This note documents a single TCR beta chain sequence. The antigen is not known. These data come from a study of CD8+ T cells in alopecia areata. Study at large: Treatment of the treated patients consisted of oral tofacitinib, 5 to 10 mg twice daily. Notes on the study in general: Mice showed clearer TCR sharing than patients did, a gap that was possibly HLA-related.

cDNA reverse transcribed from extracted RNA served as the sequencing template. TCRdb's copy holds only in-frame clones and misses some; the assay was immunoSEQ multiplex PCR. The sample shows 170,000 or so clones, around 63% of them seen only once. This CDR3 has 13 residues. V was pared by 4 bases and J by 6 bases, with 5 bases of the junction left unmatched. Germline V gene sequence: CDR1 SGHTA, CDR2 FQGTGA. The receptor's source is a human donor with alopecia areata. The rearrangement links TRBV7-3 to TRBJ2-7; 8 bases match TRBD1. The sample here was CD4+ T cells sorted from blood, taken at week 0. The CDR3 DNA follows: TGTGCCAGCAGCTCCGACAGGGGCGTCGAGCAGTACTTC. It is translated as CASSSDRGVEQYF. Using reference TRBV7-3 and TRBJ2-7 for the parts outside the CDR3, the full variable domain is GAGVSQTPSNKVTEKGKYVELRCDPISGHTALYWYRQSLGQGPEFLIYFQGTGAADDSGLPNDRFFAVRPEGSVSTLKIQRTERGDSAVYLCASSSDRGVEQYFGPGTRLTVT.